This T cell receptor (beta chain) was sequenced during a study of T cells after posttransplantation cyclophosphamide. The study's findings and limits: Donor-recipient repertoire similarity was low at 1-2 months, rising over year one.

Sequencing used immunoSEQ multiplex PCR; TCRdb keeps in-frame clones, though not all of them. This sample carries about 6,700 clones, none of them present only once. Trimming stripped 0 bases from V and 6 bases from J, with 17 bases between. The V gene's germline CDR1 is MGHRA and CDR2 YSYEKL. The CDR3 covers 16 residues. This clone was counted many times. The antigen is undetermined. Cyclophosphamide on days +3 and +4 followed busulfan-fludarabine conditioning and a marrow graft. The source was PBMCs, collected after an allogeneic stem cell transplant with post-transplant cyclophosphamide. This receptor was taken from a male patient between 25 and 39 years old who received an allogeneic stem cell transplant from an unrelated donor, was CMV-positive, and had acute and chronic GVHD. Some T cells here may be from the graft donor. The chain recombines TRBV4-1 with TRBJ1-1; perhaps TRBD1 as D (5 bases). CDR3 in amino acids: CASSQDWGGERSEAFF. As DNA, the CDR3 is TGCGCCAGCAGCCAAGATTGGGGAGGGGAGAGGTCTGAAGCTTTCTTT.